This paragraph reports one T cell receptor beta chain. Its antigen is unidentified. The entry originates in a study of OX40 agonist ivuxolimab in advanced cancers. V dropped 1 base and J dropped 0 bases, with 7 bases sitting between them. The CDR3 length is 15 residues. Germline values: CDR1 LGHNA, CDR2 YSLEER. Measured with immunoSEQ multiplex PCR; TCRdb has only the in-frame clones, and not every one. Of some 45,000 clones in the sample, over 75% were seen once. Study-wide findings and caveats: A proportion of nonresponders additionally exhibited low normalized T-cell clonal expansion. The CD4+ and CD8+ T cells in the blood had expanded clonally by week 6 at 0.1 to 3.0 mg/kg.

The specimen comprised CD4+ or CD8+ T cells sorted from blood, sampled in a trial of the OX40 agonist ivuxolimab. The chain is built from TRBV4-3 and TRBJ1-5, with D hard to call. The sequence came from an adult with an advanced solid tumor such as melanoma, head and neck, liver or kidney cancer. CDR3 protein: CASSQVAGSNQPQHF. CDR3 coding DNA: TGCGCCAGCAGCCAAGTTGCAGGTAGCAATCAGCCCCAGCATTTT.